This T cell receptor beta chain was recovered during a study of early T cells in non-severe SARS-CoV-2 infection. Regarding the study as a whole: Comparison of clonotypes with VDJdb favored anti-spike CD8 responses while missing private and CD4 specificities.

The TCR library protocol was used to attach unique molecular identifiers. These identifiers were attached to individual cDNA molecules. TCRdb ran MiXCR on the 5' RACE reads and lists one entry per CDR3 protein. The table shows just over 70,000 distinct CDR3 sequences, with approximately 12% occurring only once. Many counts were recorded for this clonotype. What it binds is unknown. The CDR3 is 16 residues long. The ends lost 8 bases at V and 5 bases at J; junction bases unmatched: 12. In germline, CDR1 is MGHDK, CDR2 SYGVNS. This clonotype originated in an adult who was a healthcare worker with PCR-confirmed SARS-CoV-2 infection or an uninfected control (not recorded which). Material for sequencing was whole blood. V is TRBV25-1 and J is TRBJ2-1, with 10 bases matching TRBD2. CDR3 sequence reads: CASGKLAGTYHNEQFF. CDR3 nucleotide sequence: TGTGCCAGCGGAAAACTAGCGGGGACATACCACAATGAGCAGTTCTTC.